Below, one T cell receptor (beta chain) is given with its context. Its antigen specificity is not known. No quality values exist for individual bases; no much larger clone is one base distant. The data stem from a study of shared clonotypes between healthy human individuals (dated by TCRdb to 2020 to 2022). Context from the whole study: A couple of women and a few men aged 18 to 49 years were included in the cohort. Blood TCR repertoires of about five healthy adults were deeply sequenced to estimate repertoire size and the extent of clonotype sharing between individuals. For each donor, CD4 naive and CD4 memory were each given three plates, CD8 naive was given two plates, and CD8 memory was given one plate. Different laboratories and diverse techniques were used to prepare libraries and sequence TCR repertoires, to increase sequencing depth and limit assay-specific biases. Per donor, leukapheresis produced somewhere between about 0.85 and 9.5 billion PBMCs.

Trimming costs V 1 base and J 0 bases, and their ends lie 4 bases apart. From cysteine to phenylalanine, the CDR3 is 13 amino acids long. Only the CDR3 part of the read is kept: 39 bases, read in frame from the first base. Via the germline V gene, CDR1 is SGDLS and CDR2 YYNGEE. Using the deep immunoSEQ assay, TCR CDR3 regions were amplified from genomic DNA by multiplex PCR. For each cell subset, the extracted genomic DNA was distributed evenly across all wells of several immunoSEQ 96-well plates, and each plate served as one replicate. For sorted subsets, around 200 ng genomic DNA, equal to approximately 30,000 T cell genomes, was loaded into each replicate PCR. The purified libraries were quantified using a Qubit 3.0 fluorometer, sized with a Bioanalyzer 2100, and then quantified again using the KAPA Library Quantification kit. Every immunoSEQ 96-well plate was sequenced on a separate single-read 150-cycle Illumina NextSeq 550 flow cell. The original pipeline was this. Because the immunoSEQ output included only junctional sequences and no quality scores, the filtering could not be the same as the filtering used for full-length reads. Sequences were annotated with PyIR, a Python wrapper for IgBLAST v1.9, and V/J genes and CDR3 were assigned using IMGT germline references. Reads were filtered out if the reads had weak V/J assignments (E-value above 1e-6), no CDR3, stop codons, out-of-frame junctions, or ambiguous translated residues. A V3J clonotype was defined by an identical inferred V gene, J gene, and CDR3 amino acid sequence. Percentage overlap between repertoires was calculated by dividing the number of shared unique clonotypes by the size of the smaller repertoire. Repertoire richness was assessed with RTK rarefaction, the Chao1 estimator, and Recon v2.1 estimates of unobserved clonotypes. Generation probabilities for all TCRbeta clonotypes obtained by the gDNA method from several donors were computed using OLGA. Not all clones reach the TCRdb copy of this immuneACCESS table, which keeps in-frame sequences only. Checked studies attribute under half of the gap to unresolved V genes and leave the rest unexplained. The V and J calls and clone size were taken over from that table, and D and trimming were inferred from the DNA. Here the sample has over a million clones; 95% to 99% occur a single time. The ten largest clonotypes hold roughly 0.45% of the sample.

The research as a whole found: Sampling was limited to blood, and TCR repertoires in tissue likely differ from TCR repertoires in blood. When a handful of donors were compared, the shared fraction of clonotypes was roughly 5% for naive CD4, approximately 3.5% for naive CD8, more than 2% for memory CD4, and 0.3% to 0.5% for memory CD8. Estimated clonotype richness was generally larger for naive than for memory subsets. Even with the large sequencing depth, rarefaction of the sorted-subset datasets indicated that sequencing was incomplete. Pairwise subsampling indicated that sequencing depth was expected to affect the degree of clonotype sharing among donors. The genetic and exposure-history diversity represented was limited by the small number of donors. Compared with non-shared clonotypes, clonotypes shared by all four sorted-subset donors had higher generation probabilities.

Healthy HIV-negative adults with no recently reported acute infections or vaccinations were included as donors. Only Caucasian adults living in Nashville, Tennessee, USA were represented among the donors. CD4+ T cells were enriched by magnetic negative selection, after which naive cells were positively selected on CD45RA and the negative fraction was taken as the memory subset. Blood was obtained by leukapheresis, after which PBMCs were separated by Ficoll-Histopaque density gradient centrifugation and cryopreserved in liquid nitrogen vapor phase. Analytical flow cytometry was used to check the purity and quantity of each magnetically sorted T cell population. Each sorted fraction had its genomic DNA isolated and then quantified by UV absorbance on a Nanodrop 2000c.

The specimen was naive CD4+ T cells sorted from blood. This sample's cell subset or site label indicates: CD45RA+ positively selected. The clonotype was recovered from a man younger than 40 in good health. The rearrangement combines TRBV9 with TRBJ1-1; the D gene assignment is ambiguous. The DNA sequence is as follows: TGTGCCAGCAGCGTACTAGTGAACACTGAAGCTTTCTTT. It translates to CASSVLVNTEAFF.